Detailed here is one T cell receptor beta chain. This specimen comes from a study of blood T cell repertoires in COVID-19. Germline V gene lookup returns CDR1 SGHRS and CDR2 YFSETQ. The CDR3 has 17 amino acids. The J segment lost 5 bases and the V segment lost 0 bases, leaving 7 bases of the junction unmatched. The method was immunoSEQ multiplex PCR; TCRdb's version includes in-frame clones alone and lacks a portion of them. The table has approximately 330,000 clones, 87% seen once. This chain links TRBV5-1 with TRBJ2-1, with 11 bases aligning to TRBD2. The source material was peripheral blood. The source of this sequence is a young man with COVID-19, enrolled during active disease. The CDR3 DNA reads TGCGCCAGCAGCTTGGAGCCTAGCGGGAGGCAACACAATGAGCAGTTCTTC. Residues: CASSLEPSGRQHNEQFF.